The 5 T cell receptor beta chains presented below share a single source sample, sequenced in a study of blood T cells in healthy people across ages (dated by TCRdb to about 2015). Libraries were built with 5' RACE. The sequencer was an Illumina HiSeq 2500. A second PCR of about 6 to 11 cycles was run with a J-beta primer mix and a sample-barcoded 5' primer. TCRdb ran its own pipeline on the public reads, namely fastp trimming at Q25 and MiXCR clone calling, and kept in-frame beta chains. Under each unique CDR3 protein, matching rows form one entry showing the most common genes and DNA. The sample profile shows fewer than 950,000 distinct CDR3 sequences; under 40% of them were found once. 10% to 15% of the sample lies in the top ten. The specimen sequenced was blood. Source of these receptors: a man aged 18 to 29 in good health.

The CDR3 DNA follows: TGTGCCAGCAGCCAGACAGCCGATAATTCACCCCTCCACTTT. This encodes CASSQTADNSPLHF. V usage is TRBV3-1 and J usage is TRBJ1-6; tentatively, D is TRBD1 (5 bases). The CDR3 runs to 14 residues. From germline, CDR1 is LGHDT and CDR2 YNNKEL (reference sequence). Trimming took 3 bases from V and 5 from J, leaving 8 bases between them.

This clonotype has only a few counts. This chain joins TRBV20-1 and TRBJ1-6, with D tentatively TRBD1 (6 bases). V shed 4 bases and J shed 3 bases, with 10 bases lying between them. The CDR3 is 14 residues long. Per the germline V gene, CDR1 is DFQATT and CDR2 is SNEGSKA (reference sequence). CDR3 loop: CSATGGFYNSPLHF. CDR3 nucleotides: TGCAGTGCTACCGGGGGCTTCTATAATTCACCCCTCCACTTT.

This clonotype occurred a few times. The V call is TRBV4-1, the J call TRBJ1-4, with 7 bases fitting TRBD1. V shed 2 bases, J shed 8 bases, and the junction held 8 bases outside the gene matches. The CDR3 spans 15 residues. Germline V gene sequence: CDR1 MGHRA, CDR2 YSYEKL. CDR3 DNA sequence: TGCGCCAGCAGCCAAATCAGGGGGGGGGGCGAAAAACTGTTTTTT. Amino acid sequence: CASSQIRGGGEKLFF.

The chain links TRBV30 to TRBJ2-5, with TRBD2 matching 15 bases. CDR3 length equals 13 residues. CDR1 GTSNPN and CDR2 SVGIG come from the germline V gene (reference sequence). J was trimmed by 11 bases and V by 5 bases; bases with no gene match: 6. The CDR3 DNA reads as TGTGCCTGGGGACTAGCGGGGGGGAATGAGCAGTACTTC. It encodes CAWGLAGGNEQYF.

This chain joins TRBV7-2 and TRBJ1-2, with a weak D call TRBD1 (5 bases). Germline assignment: CDR1 SGHTA and CDR2 FQGNSA. V lost 3 bases, J lost 3 bases, and 20 bases lay in between. The CDR3 sequence is 17 residues long. CDR3 residues: CASSFIGHPHSDYGYTF. CDR3 coding DNA: TGTGCCAGCAGCTTCATAGGACACCCCCATTCTGACTATGGCTACACCTTC.